The 17 T cell receptor beta chains reported below all come from one sample, sequenced in a study of blood T cells in healthy people across ages. Primed by a sample-barcoded 5' primer and a J-beta primer mix, a second PCR proceeded for 7 to 11 cycles. One entry per CDR3 protein, called by TCRdb with MiXCR from the 5' RACE reads. The sample consists of around 1,600,000 distinct CDR3 sequences, roughly 43% of them appearing once. What was sequenced was blood. All receptors come from a woman in her late teens or twenties in good health.

This clonotype occurred a few times. V usage is TRBV7-9 and J usage is TRBJ2-7; no firm D call. Trimming took 5 bases from V and 6 from J, leaving 23 bases between them. The CDR3 extends over 16 amino acids. Germline-derived CDR1 and CDR2 are SEHNR and FQNEAQ (reference sequence). The CDR3 sequence: CASSKIGTWSRLEQYF. The CDR3 DNA follows: TGTGCCAGCAGCAAAATAGGAACCTGGAGCCGCCTCGAGCAGTACTTC.

This clonotype was seen more than once but under ten times. The CDR3 DNA follows: TGTGCCAGCAGTCTGACAAGGGCGGTGGAGACCCAGTACTTC. This codes for CASSLTRAVETQYF. V and J are TRBV6-5 and TRBJ2-5; D remains ambiguous. CDR1 and CDR2 (germline): MNHEY, SVGAGI. The CDR3 contains 14 residues. Trimming left V 5 bases short and J 5 bases short, with 15 bases between.

On this clonotype itself: At one boundary the junction diverges from the germline segment, which might be a read error. This chain links TRBV4-1 with TRBJ1-5, with D tentatively TRBD1 (5 bases). This CDR3 contains 16 residues. Germline values: CDR1 MGHRA, CDR2 YSYEKL. The CDR3 spells CASSQVTGISNRPQHF. The CDR3 region has the DNA TGCGCCAGCAGCCAAGTTACAGGTATTAGCAATCGGCCCCAGCATTTT.

The CDR3 spells CSARNVRREVYNEQFF. The CDR3 DNA reads as TGCAGTGCTAGGAACGTACGGCGGGAGGTATACAATGAGCAGTTCTTC. The chain employs TRBV20-1 and TRBJ2-1; TRBD2 matches 8 bases. The junction had 11 bases not matched to a gene; V was cut back by 3 bases and J by 4 bases. Germline V gene lookup returns CDR1 DFQATT and CDR2 SNEGSKA (reference sequence). The CDR3 extends over 16 amino acids.

This clonotype was seen at least ten times. Sequence at one end of the junction differs from germline and may be a read error. The V gene is TRBV4-1, the J gene TRBJ1-5; no clear D. CDR3 size: 13 residues. Per germline, CDR1 MGHRA and CDR2 YSYEKL. Here the CDR3 DNA reads TGCGCCAGCAGTCAAGAGAGGTATCAGCCCCAGCATTTT. Translation gives CASSQERYQPQHF.

This clonotype was detected only a few times. This rearrangement joins TRBV29-1 to TRBJ2-7, with D maybe TRBD2 (6 bases). The germline V gene has CDR1 SQVTM and CDR2 ANQGSEA. Trimming removed 2 bases at V and 4 bases at J, with 12 bases between. The CDR3 extends over 13 amino acids. This chain's CDR3 is CSVEPRAGYEQYF. The DNA of the CDR3 is TGCAGCGTTGAACCCAGGGCGGGGTACGAGCAGTACTTC.

A single count supports this clonotype. The chain couples TRBV6-5 to TRBJ2-4; maybe TRBD1 (6 bases). Trimming left V 8 bases short and J 2 bases short, with 16 bases between. Per the germline V gene, CDR1 is MNHEY and CDR2 is SVGAGI. The CDR3 length is 15 residues. As DNA, the CDR3 is TGTGCCAGCGGACCCCACAGGGATACCAAAAACATTCAGTACTTC. Protein product: CASGPHRDTKNIQYF.

This clonotype was detected a few times. The V and J genes are TRBV20-1 and TRBJ1-5, with D possibly being TRBD1 (6 bases). CDR3 length equals 14 residues. Germline CDR1 and CDR2: DFQATT and SNEGSKA (reference sequence). V lost 5 bases and J lost 5, with 16 bases in between. This chain's CDR3 is CSAVRGGRDQPQHF. Written as DNA, the CDR3 is TGCAGTGCTGTTAGGGGGGGGAGGGATCAGCCCCAGCATTTT.

The count of this clonotype is one. The chain uses TRBV11-3 and TRBJ2-1; 9 nucleotides match TRBD2. Unmatched junction bases numbered 16, after V lost 5 bases and J lost 8 bases. CDR3 length equals 17 residues. Per germline, CDR1 SGHNT and CDR2 YENEEA. CDR3 nucleotides: TGTGCCAGCAGCAACGGGGTAGCGGGAGTATACTTGGATGAGCAGTTCTTC. The encoded protein is CASSNGVAGVYLDEQFF.

This clonotype was seen a few times. CDR3 DNA: TGTGCCAGCAGCCTTCGGGACAGGGCGACAGATACGCAGTATTTT. This translates into CASSLRDRATDTQYF. This chain links TRBV27 with TRBJ2-3; 9 positions match TRBD1. Per the germline V gene, CDR1 is MNHEY and CDR2 is SMNVEV (reference sequence). The CDR3 spans 15 residues. Trimming at V came to 6 bases and at J to 3 bases, leaving 7 bases not matched to a gene.

This clonotype was counted between two and nine times. CDR3 region: CASTPTLGYTF. CDR3 nucleotides: TGTGCCAGCACTCCGACCCTAGGCTACACCTTC. The chain couples TRBV2 to TRBJ1-2; D remains unclear. V was cut by 7 bases and J by 8 bases, with 11 bases left in between. The CDR3 contains 11 residues. The germline CDR1 and CDR2 sequences are SNHLY and FYNNEI. Full variable domain (rest looked up from reference TRBV2 and TRBJ1-2): EPEVTQTPSHQVTQMGQEVILRCVPISNHLYFYWYRQILGQKVEFLVSFYNNEISEKSEIFDDQFSVERPDGSNFTLKIRSTKLEDSAMYFCASTPTLGYTFGSGTRLTVV.

This clonotype was counted only a few times. The CDR3 sequence: CASSPSGGIGETQYF. CDR3 sequence (DNA): TGTGCCAGCAGTCCCTCGGGGGGGATAGGAGAGACCCAGTACTTC. This rearrangement joins TRBV25-1 to TRBJ2-7, with 8 bases fitting TRBD2. The J call may be faulty, since TRBJ2-5 better matches the DNA end. Germline assignment: CDR1 MGHDK and CDR2 SYGVNS. The CDR3 is 15 residues long.

This chain links TRBV29-1 with TRBJ2-5, with 9 positions matching TRBD2. The better agreement between TRBJ2-7 and the DNA end casts doubt on the J call. CDR3 length: 16 amino acids. Germline CDR1 SQVTM, CDR2 ANQGSEA. The CDR3, as DNA: TGCAGCGTTGTACGTAGCGGGAGTTTGAAAACCTACGAGCAGTACTTC. It encodes CSVVRSGSLKTYEQYF.

CDR3 amino acids: CASTKLPGVRDGYTF. The CDR3 nucleotides read TGTGCCAGCACCAAACTTCCGGGAGTACGGGATGGCTACACCTTC. J is TRBJ1-2 and V is TRBV18; D uncertain. This CDR3 is 15 amino acids long. V lost 8 bases and J lost 6, with 22 bases in between. CDR1 and CDR2 (germline): KGHSH, LQKENI.

V gene TRBV7-2 combines with J gene TRBJ1-1; TRBD1 is a possible D gene (6 bases). In germline, CDR1 is SGHTA, CDR2 FQGNSA. The CDR3 extends over 15 amino acids. Deletions cut 4 bases from V and 1 base from J, with 13 bases between. CDR3 coding DNA: TGTGCCAGCAGCTACAGGACAGCGAGGAACACTGAAGCTTTCTTT. Translating it yields CASSYRTARNTEAFF.

The chain recombines TRBV27 with TRBJ2-7; 9 positions match TRBD1. The trim removed 5 bases at V and 4 bases at J, leaving 6 bases unmatched. Germline-derived CDR1 and CDR2 are MNHEY and SMNVEV (reference sequence). The CDR3 extends over 14 amino acids. CDR3 in DNA: TGTGCCAGCAGTCAGGGGACAGGGATTTACGAGCAGTACTTC. It yields the protein CASSQGTGIYEQYF.

This clonotype has only one observation. The rearrangement uses TRBV6-2 or TRBV6-3 and TRBJ2-1; TRBD1 is a possible D gene (5 bases). V was cut by 5 bases and J by 5 bases, with 16 bases left in between. The CDR3 contains 15 residues. Germline loops: CDR1 MNHEY, CDR2 SVGEGT. CDR3 DNA: TGTGCCAGCAGTGGGGCTTCCGCCGGCGACAATGAGCAGTTCTTC. It specifies CASSGASAGDNEQFF.